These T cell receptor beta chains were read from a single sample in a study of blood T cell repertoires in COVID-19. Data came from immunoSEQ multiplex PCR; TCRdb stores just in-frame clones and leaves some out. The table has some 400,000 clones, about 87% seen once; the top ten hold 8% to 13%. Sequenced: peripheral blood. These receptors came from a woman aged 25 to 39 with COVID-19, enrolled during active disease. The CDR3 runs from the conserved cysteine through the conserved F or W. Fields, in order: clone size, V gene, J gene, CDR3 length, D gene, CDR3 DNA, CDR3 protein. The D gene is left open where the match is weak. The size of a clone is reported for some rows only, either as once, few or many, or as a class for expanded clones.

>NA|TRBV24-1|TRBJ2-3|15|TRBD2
TGTGCCACCAGTGATTGGGGAGGGGGCACAGATACGCAGTATTTT
CATSDWGGGTDTQYF
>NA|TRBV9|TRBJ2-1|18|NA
TGTGCCAGCAGCCCCGGTGGACTTTTAATCCTACGCTACAATGAGCAGTTCTTC
CASSPGGLLILRYNEQFF
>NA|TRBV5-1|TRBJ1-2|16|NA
TGCGCCAGCAGCTTGATGGACAGAGTTTCTAACTATGGCTACACCTTC
CASSLMDRVSNYGYTF
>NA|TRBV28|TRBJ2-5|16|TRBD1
TGTGCCAGCAGTCCCGGGACAGGGTTAACGCAAGAGACCCAGTACTTC
CASSPGTGLTQETQYF
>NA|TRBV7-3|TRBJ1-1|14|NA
TGTGCCAGCAGCCGAGGAGGGAATTACGGTGAAGCTTTCTTT
CASSRGGNYGEAFF
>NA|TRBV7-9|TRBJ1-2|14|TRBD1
TGTGCCAGCAGCCGAACCGACAGGGGGTACGGCTACACCTTC
CASSRTDRGYGYTF
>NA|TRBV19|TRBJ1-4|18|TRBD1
TGTGCCAGTAGTATCCCCCGGGACAGGATGCCCACTAATGAAAAACTGTTTTTT
CASSIPRDRMPTNEKLFF
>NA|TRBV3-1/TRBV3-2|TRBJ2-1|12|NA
TGTGCCAGCAGCCAAGATTACAGTGAGCAGTTCTTC
CASSQDYSEQFF
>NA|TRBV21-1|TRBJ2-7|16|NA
TGTGCCAGCGGCGGACTAGCGGGAGGTTCCATCCTCGAGCAGTACTTC
CASGGLAGGSILEQYF
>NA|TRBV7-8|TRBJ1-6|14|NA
TGTGCCAGCCTTCTGGGGCCGAATAATTCACCCCTCCACTTT
CASLLGPNNSPLHF
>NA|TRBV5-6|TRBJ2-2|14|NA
TGTGCCAGCAGCTTGAGGCTAGCGTCCGGGGAGCTGTTTTTT
CASSLRLASGELFF
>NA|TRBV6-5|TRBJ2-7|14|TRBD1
TGTGCCAGCAGCGCCGGGACAGGGCCCTACGAGCAGTACTTC
CASSAGTGPYEQYF
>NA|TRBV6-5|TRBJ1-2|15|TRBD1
TGTGCCAGCAGTTATTCTACAGGGGGCTACTATGGCTACACCTTC
CASSYSTGGYYGYTF
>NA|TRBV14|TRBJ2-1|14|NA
TGTGCCAGCAGCCAAGATTTCCCATACAATGAGCAGTTCTTC
CASSQDFPYNEQFF
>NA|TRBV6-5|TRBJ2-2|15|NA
TGTGCCAGCACCCACGGAGGCGGAGGAGACGGGGAGCTGTTTTTT
CASTHGGGGDGELFF
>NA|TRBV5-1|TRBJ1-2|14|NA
TGCGCCAGCAGCCTGGGCGGTCCTAACTATGGCTACACCTTC
CASSLGGPNYGYTF
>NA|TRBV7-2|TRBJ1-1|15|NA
TGTGCCAGCAGCTTAGAAAGTCGGTCGAACACTGAAGCTTTCTTT
CASSLESRSNTEAFF
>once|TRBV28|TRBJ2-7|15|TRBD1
TGTGCCAGCAGTTTCCGGAGGGGACAGGCCTACGAGCAGTACTTC
CASSFRRGQAYEQYF
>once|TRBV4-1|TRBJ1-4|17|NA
TGCGCCAGCAGCCGACTGCACCAAGGGGCAACTAATGAAAAACTGTTTTTT
CASSRLHQGATNEKLFF
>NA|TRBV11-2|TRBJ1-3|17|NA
TGTGCCAGCAGCCGCCGTCTACAGGTGTCCTCTGGAAACACCATATATTTT
CASSRRLQVSSGNTIYF
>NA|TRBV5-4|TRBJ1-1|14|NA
TGTGCCAGCAGCGGCAACAACCAGGGGCCTGAAGCTTTCTTT
CASSGNNQGPEAFF
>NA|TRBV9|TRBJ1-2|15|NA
TGTGCCAGCAGCCCGACGGGGGGGCCACGTTATGGCTACACCTTC
CASSPTGGPRYGYTF
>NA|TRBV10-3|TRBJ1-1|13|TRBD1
TGTGCCATCAGTGGACAGGGGGCGTTTGAAGCTTTCTTT
CAISGQGAFEAFF
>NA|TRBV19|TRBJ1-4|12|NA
TGTGCCAGTAGTCCTCGGGCCGGGGAACTGTTTTTT
CASSPRAGELFF
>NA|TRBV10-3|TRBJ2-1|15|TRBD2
TGTGCCATCAGGCGAACTAGCGGGATAGACAATGAGCAGTTCTTC
CAIRRTSGIDNEQFF
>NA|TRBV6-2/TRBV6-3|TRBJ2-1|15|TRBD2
TGTGCCAGCAGTTCTAGCGGGAGCTCCTACAATGAGCAGTTCTTC
CASSSSGSSYNEQFF
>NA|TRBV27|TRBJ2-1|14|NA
TGTGCCAGCAGTTTACAAGCGGTAAACAATGAGCAGTTCTTC
CASSLQAVNNEQFF
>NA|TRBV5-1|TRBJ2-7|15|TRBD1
TGCGCCAGCAGCCCCAACCCCGGGACAGACTACGAGCAGTACTTC
CASSPNPGTDYEQYF
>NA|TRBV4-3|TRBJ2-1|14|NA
TGCGCCAGCAGGAAACGGGTCTCCTACAATGAGCAGTTCTTC
CASRKRVSYNEQFF
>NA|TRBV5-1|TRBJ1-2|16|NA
TGCGCCAGCAGTCGAACAGATGGGCCTTCTAACTATGGCTACACCTTC
CASSRTDGPSNYGYTF
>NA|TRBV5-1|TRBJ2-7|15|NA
TGCGCCAGCAGCTTGGAGTCGGCGGATTCCTACGAGCAGTACTTC
CASSLESADSYEQYF